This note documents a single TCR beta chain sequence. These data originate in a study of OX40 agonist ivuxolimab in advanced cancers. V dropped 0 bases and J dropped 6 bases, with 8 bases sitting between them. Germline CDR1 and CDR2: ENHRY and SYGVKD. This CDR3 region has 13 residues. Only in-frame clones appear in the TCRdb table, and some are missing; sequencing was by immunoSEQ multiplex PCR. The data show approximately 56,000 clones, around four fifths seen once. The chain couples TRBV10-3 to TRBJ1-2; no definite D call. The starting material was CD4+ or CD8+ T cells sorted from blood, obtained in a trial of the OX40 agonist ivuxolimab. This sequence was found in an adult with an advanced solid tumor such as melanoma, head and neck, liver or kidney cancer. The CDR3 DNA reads TGTGCCATCAGTGAGTCGAATAAGCATGGCTACACCTTC. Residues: CAISESNKHGYTF.